Listed below are T cell receptor beta chains from one sample, sequenced in a study of CD8+ T cells in alopecia areata. Assay: immunoSEQ multiplex PCR; the TCRdb copy retains only in-frame clones and omits some. Of about 180,000 clones listed, approximately 51% are singletons. Sequencing used CD8+ T cells sorted from blood, obtained at roughly week 53, from a patient treated with tofacitinib. The source of these receptors is a human donor with alopecia areata. The CDR3 runs from the conserved cysteine through the conserved F or W. The D gene is left open where the match is weak. The size of a clone is reported for some rows only, either as once, few or many, or as a class for expanded clones.

J gene,V gene,D gene,clone size,CDR3 protein,CDR3 DNA
TRBJ2-5,TRBV6-5,TRBD2,NA,CASSYSDRGGDETQYF,TGTGCCAGCAGTTACTCCGACCGGGGGGGCGATGAGACCCAGTACTTC
TRBJ2-7,TRBV27,NA,NA,CASSLGRNYEQYF,TGTGCCAGCAGTTTAGGCAGGAACTACGAGCAGTACTTC
TRBJ2-6,TRBV13,TRBD1,NA,CASSLGQGNPSGANVLTF,TGTGCCAGCAGCTTGGGACAGGGGAACCCCTCTGGGGCCAACGTCCTGACTTTC
TRBJ1-5,TRBV7-9,NA,NA,CASTEQGGEPQHF,TGTGCCAGCACCGAACAGGGAGGCGAGCCCCAGCATTTT
TRBJ2-5,TRBV5-1,NA,few,CASSSGGSQETQYF,TGCGCCAGCAGCTCCGGGGGCTCACAAGAGACCCAGTACTTC
TRBJ1-6,TRBV19,NA,few,CASSMQGVRPLHF,TGTGCCAGTAGTATGCAGGGAGTTCGTCCCCTCCACTTT
TRBJ1-2,TRBV5-4,NA,NA,CASSSPTYGYTF,TGTGCCAGCAGCTCACCAACGTATGGCTACACCTTC
TRBJ1-3,TRBV23-1,NA,few,CASSQFFLGASGGNTIYF,TGCGCCAGCAGTCAATTTTTCCTCGGGGCATCGGGCGGAAACACCATATATTTT
TRBJ1-2,TRBV5-1,TRBD1,NA,CASSPDRDGYTF,TGCGCCAGCAGCCCCGACAGGGATGGCTACACCTTC
TRBJ1-6,TRBV30,NA,NA,CAWSVSDGNSPLHF,TGTGCCTGGAGTGTAAGTGACGGGAATTCACCCCTCCACTTT
TRBJ2-7,TRBV5-6,NA,NA,CASSLGQNYEQYF,TGTGCCAGCAGCTTGGGACAGAACTACGAGCAGTACTTC
TRBJ1-1,TRBV7-9,NA,NA,CASSPPYTEAFF,TGTGCCAGCAGCCCCCCGTACACTGAAGCTTTCTTT
TRBJ1-1,TRBV2,NA,NA,CASNGENTEAFF,TGTGCCAGCAACGGGGAGAACACTGAAGCTTTCTTT
TRBJ1-5,TRBV4-1,NA,few,CASSLSFGTLTPISKEAQHF,TGCGCCAGCAGCCTCAGCTTCGGGACACTCACCCCAATCAGTAAGGAGGCCCAGCATTTT
TRBJ1-5,TRBV2,TRBD1,NA,CASSRTGGDQPQHF,TGTGCCAGCAGTCGGACAGGAGGGGATCAGCCCCAGCATTTT
TRBJ1-5,TRBV6-6,NA,NA,CASSYGGQGQPQHF,TGTGCCAGCAGTTACGGGGGTCAGGGGCAGCCCCAGCATTTT
TRBJ1-1,TRBV2,NA,NA,CASSDRGAGTEAFF,TGTGCCAGCAGTGATCGGGGGGCTGGCACTGAAGCTTTCTTT
TRBJ2-7,TRBV7-9,NA,NA,CASSPWGGTSYEQYF,TGTGCCAGCAGCCCGTGGGGGGGCACATCCTACGAGCAGTACTTC
TRBJ2-1,TRBV7-3,TRBD1,few,CASSLGTDRDNEQFF,TGTGCCAGCAGCTTAGGGACCGACAGGGACAATGAGCAGTTCTTC
TRBJ2-3,TRBV5-1,TRBD2,NA,CASSLVLAYTDTQYF,TGCGCCAGCAGCTTGGTACTAGCGTACACAGATACGCAGTATTTT
TRBJ2-1,TRBV18,NA,NA,CASSADNSYNEQFF,TGTGCCAGCTCAGCCGACAACTCCTACAATGAGCAGTTCTTC
TRBJ2-7,TRBV13,TRBD2,few,CASSGRSGGSPREQYF,TGTGCCAGCAGCGGGAGGAGCGGGGGATCCCCCCGCGAGCAGTACTTC
TRBJ2-7,TRBV6-6,NA,few,CASRQQGGEPHEQYF,TGTGCCAGCAGGCAACAGGGAGGCGAACCCCACGAGCAGTACTTC
TRBJ2-7,TRBV29-1,NA,NA,CSVEERGTYEQYF,TGCAGCGTTGAAGAGCGGGGTACCTACGAGCAGTACTTC
TRBJ2-6,TRBV2,NA,NA,CASSARLNSGANVLTF,TGTGCCAGCAGTGCGAGGCTGAACTCTGGGGCCAACGTCCTGACTTTC
TRBJ2-7,TRBV7-2,TRBD1,NA,CASSSWTGYEQYF,TGTGCCAGCAGCTCATGGACAGGCTACGAGCAGTACTTC
TRBJ1-2,TRBV30,NA,NA,CAWSDPAGDNYGYTF,TGTGCCTGGAGTGACCCAGCCGGGGATAACTATGGCTACACCTTC
TRBJ2-5,TRBV7-2,TRBD2,NA,CASSSDSSGGTAGTQYF,TGTGCCAGCAGCTCGGATTCTAGCGGGGGGACCGCCGGGACCCAGTACTTC
TRBJ2-5,TRBV6-5,NA,NA,CASSYRLQETQYF,TGTGCCAGCAGTTACAGACTGCAAGAGACCCAGTACTTC
TRBJ2-7,TRBV27,NA,NA,CASSPGLAWQYF,TGTGCCAGCAGTCCAGGACTCGCCTGGCAGTACTTC
TRBJ2-2,TRBV25-1,NA,once,CASSETRGSKTGELFF,TGTGCCAGCAGTGAAACCCGGGGCAGTAAGACCGGGGAGCTGTTTTTT
TRBJ2-2,TRBV27,TRBD1,NA,CASSARTGNTGELFF,TGTGCCAGCAGTGCCCGGACAGGGAACACCGGGGAGCTGTTTTTT
TRBJ1-3,TRBV6-1,NA,NA,CASSEALVVSSGNTIYF,TGTGCCAGCAGTGAAGCTCTTGTCGTCAGCTCTGGAAACACCATATATTTT
TRBJ2-7,TRBV7-3,NA,NA,CASSLTGGGGDEQYF,TGTGCCAGCAGCTTAACAGGCGGGGGCGGTGACGAGCAGTACTTC
TRBJ2-7,TRBV29-1,TRBD2,NA,CSVEAPSGGHAYEQYF,TGCAGCGTTGAAGCCCCTAGCGGGGGGCACGCCTACGAGCAGTACTTC
TRBJ1-1,TRBV2,TRBD1,NA,CASEIKDRAPSNTEAFF,TGTGCCAGCGAAATAAAGGACAGGGCCCCCTCGAACACTGAAGCTTTCTTT
TRBJ1-6,TRBV19,TRBD1,few,CASSILGQAYDSPLHF,TGTGCCAGTAGTATCCTTGGACAGGCGTACGATTCACCCCTCCACTTT
TRBJ2-1,TRBV6-6,NA,NA,CASSWLAEQFF,TGTGCCAGCAGTTGGCTGGCAGAGCAGTTCTTC
TRBJ2-2,TRBV29-1,NA,NA,CSVEGGQGSTGELFF,TGCAGCGTTGAAGGGGGGCAGGGGTCCACCGGGGAGCTGTTTTTT
TRBJ1-6,TRBV6-5,NA,few,CASSYKQANSPLHF,TGTGCCAGCAGTTACAAACAGGCGAATTCACCCCTCCACTTT
TRBJ2-7,TRBV4-1,NA,NA,CASSQSTRGYEQYF,TGCGCCAGCAGCCAATCAACGCGGGGCTACGAGCAGTACTTC
TRBJ2-2,TRBV9,TRBD1,once,CASSVWDRANTGELFF,TGTGCCAGCAGCGTATGGGACAGGGCGAACACCGGGGAGCTGTTTTTT
TRBJ2-1,TRBV29-1,NA,NA,CSVGKFTVLSYNEQFF,TGCAGCGTGGGGAAGTTTACGGTCCTCTCCTACAATGAGCAGTTCTTC
TRBJ2-2,TRBV5-6,NA,NA,CASSLVGNTGELFF,TGTGCCAGCAGCTTGGTGGGGAACACCGGGGAGCTGTTTTTT
TRBJ1-5,TRBV7-2,NA,once,CASSLRGGHQPQHF,TGTGCCAGCAGCTTAAGGGGCGGCCATCAGCCCCAGCATTTT
TRBJ1-1,TRBV29-1,NA,few,CSVEYTEAFF,TGCAGCGTTGAGTATACTGAAGCTTTCTTT
TRBJ2-7,TRBV4-1,NA,NA,CASSHRASGATYEQYF,TGCGCCAGCAGCCACAGGGCCTCCGGGGCCACCTACGAGCAGTACTTC
TRBJ2-2,TRBV30,NA,NA,CAWSLLPGQNTGELFF,TGTGCCTGGAGCCTTCTTCCGGGACAAAACACCGGGGAGCTGTTTTTT
TRBJ2-3,TRBV30,NA,NA,CAWSNGGSGSTQYF,TGTGCCTGGAGTAATGGAGGGTCGGGGTCCACGCAGTATTTT
TRBJ2-1,TRBV30,NA,few,CALNRVSYNEQFF,TGTGCCTTAAACAGGGTTTCCTACAATGAGCAGTTCTTC
TRBJ2-2,TRBV7-9,NA,many,CASSPPSGELFF,TGTGCCAGCAGTCCACCATCCGGGGAGCTGTTTTTT
TRBJ1-1,TRBV5-4,NA,few,CALGGERTEAFF,TGTGCCCTGGGCGGGGAACGGACTGAAGCTTTCTTT
TRBJ1-1,TRBV5-4,NA,few,CASSHTTGNTEAFF,TGTGCCAGCAGTCACACGACAGGCAACACTGAAGCTTTCTTT
TRBJ2-5,TRBV10-3,NA,NA,CAISDPPAGRETQYF,TGTGCCATCAGTGACCCGCCGGCAGGGAGAGAGACCCAGTACTTC
TRBJ2-7,TRBV6-5,TRBD1,NA,CASSAGQGSSYEQYF,TGTGCCAGCAGTGCTGGACAGGGAAGCTCCTACGAGCAGTACTTC
TRBJ1-4,TRBV7-6,TRBD1,NA,CASSSGQGREKLFF,TGTGCCAGCAGTTCTGGACAGGGGAGGGAAAAACTGTTTTTT
TRBJ2-3,TRBV2,TRBD2,NA,CASSLTSATTDTQYF,TGTGCCAGCAGCCTCACTAGCGCAACCACAGATACGCAGTATTTT
TRBJ2-7,TRBV10-3,TRBD1,few,CAISSGTGRWIYEQYF,TGTGCCATCTCGAGTGGGACAGGGAGATGGATTTACGAGCAGTACTTC